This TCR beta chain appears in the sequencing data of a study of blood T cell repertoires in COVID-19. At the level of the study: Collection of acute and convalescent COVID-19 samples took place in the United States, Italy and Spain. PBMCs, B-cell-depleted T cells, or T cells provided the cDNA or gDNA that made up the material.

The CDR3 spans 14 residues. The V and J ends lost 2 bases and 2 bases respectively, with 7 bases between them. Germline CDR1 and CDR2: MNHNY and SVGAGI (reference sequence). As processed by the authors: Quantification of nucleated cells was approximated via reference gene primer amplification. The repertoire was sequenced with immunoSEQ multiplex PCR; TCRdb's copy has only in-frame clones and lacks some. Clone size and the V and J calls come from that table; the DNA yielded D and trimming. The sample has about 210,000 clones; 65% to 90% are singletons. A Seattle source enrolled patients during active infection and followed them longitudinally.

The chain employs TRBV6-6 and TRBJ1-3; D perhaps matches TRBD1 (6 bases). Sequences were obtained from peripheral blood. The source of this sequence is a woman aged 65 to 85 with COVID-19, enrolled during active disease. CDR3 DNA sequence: TGTGCCAGCAGTTACGCAGGGGCTGGAAACACCATATATTTT. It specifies CASSYAGAGNTIYF.